This TCR beta chain appears in the sequencing data of a study of blood T cell repertoires in COVID-19. Original data processing: For nucleated cells, counts were estimated from reference gene primer amplification. Assay: immunoSEQ multiplex PCR; the TCRdb copy retains only in-frame clones and omits some. V, J and clone size reflect that table, while D and trimming were determined from the DNA. This sample carries tens of thousands of clones, roughly four fifths of them seen once, and the ten largest clones take 1.2%. The CDR3 runs to 15 residues. Deletions cut 7 bases from V and 2 bases from J, with 17 bases between. The germline V gene encodes CDR1 MNHNY and CDR2 SVGAGI (reference sequence).

The TCR sequence derives from a woman older than 75 with acute or convalescent COVID-19. Sequencing was performed on peripheral blood. V and J are TRBV6-6 and TRBJ2-5, with D perhaps TRBD2 (5 bases). The CDR3 DNA reads as TGTGCCAGCACGGGAACCGATCCAAGGCAAGAGACCCAGTACTTC. Protein: CASTGTDPRQETQYF.